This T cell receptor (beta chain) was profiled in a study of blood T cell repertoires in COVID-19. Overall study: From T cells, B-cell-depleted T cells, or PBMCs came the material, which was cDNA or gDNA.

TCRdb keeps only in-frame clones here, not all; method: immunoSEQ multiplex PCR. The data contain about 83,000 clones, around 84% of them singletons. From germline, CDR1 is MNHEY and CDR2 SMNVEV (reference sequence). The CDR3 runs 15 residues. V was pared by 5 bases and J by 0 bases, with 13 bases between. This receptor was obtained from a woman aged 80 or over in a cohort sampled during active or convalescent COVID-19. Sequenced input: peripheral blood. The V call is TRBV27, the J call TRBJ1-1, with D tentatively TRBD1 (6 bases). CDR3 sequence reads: CASSPNRAMNTEAFF. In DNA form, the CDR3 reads TGTGCCAGCAGTCCCAACAGGGCAATGAACACTGAAGCTTTCTTT.